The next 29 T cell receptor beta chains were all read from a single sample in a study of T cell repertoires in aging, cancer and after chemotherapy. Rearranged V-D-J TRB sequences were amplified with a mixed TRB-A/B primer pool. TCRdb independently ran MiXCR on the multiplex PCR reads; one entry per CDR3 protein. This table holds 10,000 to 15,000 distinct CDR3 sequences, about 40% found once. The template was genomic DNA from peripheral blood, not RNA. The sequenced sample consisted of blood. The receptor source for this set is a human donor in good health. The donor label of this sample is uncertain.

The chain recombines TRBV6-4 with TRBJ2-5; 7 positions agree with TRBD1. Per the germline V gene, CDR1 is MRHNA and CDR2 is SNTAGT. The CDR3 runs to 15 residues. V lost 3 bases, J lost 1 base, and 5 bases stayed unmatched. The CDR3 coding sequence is TGTGCCAGCAGTGAGGGGTCAGGGGGCCAAGAGACCCAGTACTTC. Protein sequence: CASSEGSGGQETQYF.

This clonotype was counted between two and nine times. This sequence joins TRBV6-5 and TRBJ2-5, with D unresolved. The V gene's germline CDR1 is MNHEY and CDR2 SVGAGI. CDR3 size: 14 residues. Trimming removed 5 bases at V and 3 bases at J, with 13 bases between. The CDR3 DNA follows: TGTGCCAGCAGTACGAACCGACCTAAAGAGACCCAGTACTTC. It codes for CASSTNRPKETQYF.

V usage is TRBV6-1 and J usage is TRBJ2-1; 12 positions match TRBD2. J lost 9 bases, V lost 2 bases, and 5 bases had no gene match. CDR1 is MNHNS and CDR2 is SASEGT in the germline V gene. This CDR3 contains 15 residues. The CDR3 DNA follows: TGTGCCAGCAGTGAAATGGCTAGCGGGAGGGTTGAGCAGTTCTTC. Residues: CASSEMASGRVEQFF.

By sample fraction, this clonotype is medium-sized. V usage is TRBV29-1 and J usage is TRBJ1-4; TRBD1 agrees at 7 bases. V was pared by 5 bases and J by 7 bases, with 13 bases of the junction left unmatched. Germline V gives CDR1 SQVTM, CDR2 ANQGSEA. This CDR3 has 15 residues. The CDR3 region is CSVLTAGGSGEKLFF. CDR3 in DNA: TGCAGCGTTCTAACCGCAGGGGGGAGCGGTGAAAAACTGTTTTTT.

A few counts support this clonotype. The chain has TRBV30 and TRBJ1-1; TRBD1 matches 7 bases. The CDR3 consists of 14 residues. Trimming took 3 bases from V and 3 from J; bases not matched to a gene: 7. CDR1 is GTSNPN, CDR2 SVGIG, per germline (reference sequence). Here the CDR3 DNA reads TGTGCCTGGAGCGACAGGGTCTGGTACACTGAAGCTTTCTTT. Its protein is CAWSDRVWYTEAFF.

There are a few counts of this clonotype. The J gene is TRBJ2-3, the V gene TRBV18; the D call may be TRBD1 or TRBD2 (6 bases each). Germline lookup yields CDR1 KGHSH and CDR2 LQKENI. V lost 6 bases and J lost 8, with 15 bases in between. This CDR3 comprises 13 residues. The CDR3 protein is CASSQGRGGTQYF. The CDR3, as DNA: TGTGCCAGCTCCCAGGGGCGGGGCGGTACGCAGTATTTT.

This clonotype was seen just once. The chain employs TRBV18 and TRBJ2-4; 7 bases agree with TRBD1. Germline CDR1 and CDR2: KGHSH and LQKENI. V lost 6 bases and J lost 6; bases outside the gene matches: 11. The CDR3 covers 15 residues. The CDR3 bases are TGTGCCAGCTCGCAAACAGGGGTCGAGGGAAACATTCAGTACTTC. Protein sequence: CASSQTGVEGNIQYF.

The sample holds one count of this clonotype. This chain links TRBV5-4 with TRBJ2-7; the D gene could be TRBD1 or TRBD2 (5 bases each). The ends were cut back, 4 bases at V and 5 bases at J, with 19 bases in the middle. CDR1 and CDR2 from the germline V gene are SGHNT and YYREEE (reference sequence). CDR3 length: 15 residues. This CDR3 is CASSPGTEKYHEQYF. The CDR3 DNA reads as TGTGCCAGCAGCCCCGGGACCGAAAAGTACCACGAGCAGTACTTC.

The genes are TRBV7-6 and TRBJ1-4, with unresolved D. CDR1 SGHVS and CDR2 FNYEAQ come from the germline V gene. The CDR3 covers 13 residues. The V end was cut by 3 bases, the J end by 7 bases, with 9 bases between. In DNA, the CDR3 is TGTGCCAGCAGCTTTGATGTGGTTGAAAAACTGTTTTTT. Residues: CASSFDVVEKLFF.

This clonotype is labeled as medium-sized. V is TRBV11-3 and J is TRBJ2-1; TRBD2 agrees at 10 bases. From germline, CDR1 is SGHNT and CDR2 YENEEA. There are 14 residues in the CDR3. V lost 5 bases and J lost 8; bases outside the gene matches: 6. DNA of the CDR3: TGTGCCAGCAGCCTGGGGACTAGCGTGGATGAGCAGTTCTTC. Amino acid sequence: CASSLGTSVDEQFF.

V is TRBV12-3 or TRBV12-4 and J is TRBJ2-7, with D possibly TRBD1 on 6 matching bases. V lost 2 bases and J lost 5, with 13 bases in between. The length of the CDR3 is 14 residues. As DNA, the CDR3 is TGTGCCAGCAGTTTAACAGGGTCTGTGGACGAGCAGTACTTC. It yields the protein CASSLTGSVDEQYF.

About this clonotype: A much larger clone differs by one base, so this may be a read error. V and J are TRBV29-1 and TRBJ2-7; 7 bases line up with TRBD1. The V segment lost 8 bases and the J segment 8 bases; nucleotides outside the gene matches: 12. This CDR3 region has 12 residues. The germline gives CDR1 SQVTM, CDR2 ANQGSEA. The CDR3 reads CSTLGQVAKQYF. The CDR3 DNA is TGCAGCACCTTAGGACAGGTTGCCAAGCAGTACTTC.

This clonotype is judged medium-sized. The CDR3 DNA reads as TGTGCCAGTAGTATCGAGGATCCAGATACGCAGTATTTT. This gives the protein CASSIEDPDTQYF. The chain employs TRBV19 and TRBJ2-3; D not resolved. V gave up 3 bases and J gave up 4 bases, with 8 bases separating them. The CDR3 length is 13 residues. Germline values: CDR1 LNHDA, CDR2 SQIVND (reference sequence).

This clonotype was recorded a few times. CDR3 in DNA: TGTGCCTGGAGTTGGGGGGGGGAAGCTTTCTTT. Residues: CAWSWGGEAFF. The J gene is TRBJ1-1, the V gene TRBV30, with D maybe TRBD1 (5 bases). The CDR3 is 11 residues long. Trimming took off 2 bases at V and 8 bases at J, with 9 bases between the two ends. Germline CDR1 GTSNPN, CDR2 SVGIG (reference sequence).

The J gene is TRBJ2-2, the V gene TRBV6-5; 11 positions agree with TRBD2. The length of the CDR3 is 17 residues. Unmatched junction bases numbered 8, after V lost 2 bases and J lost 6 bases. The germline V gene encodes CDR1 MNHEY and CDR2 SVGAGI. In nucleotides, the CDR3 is TGTGCCAGCAGTTACGCCCTTAGCGGGAGGGCGGCCGGGGAGCTGTTTTTT. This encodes CASSYALSGRAAGELFF.

The CDR3 protein is CASSDNGLNEQFF. CDR3 nucleotides: TGTGCCAGCAGTGATAACGGTTTGAATGAGCAGTTCTTC. This rearrangement joins TRBV6-1 to TRBJ2-1; unclear D gene. The ends were cut back, 3 bases at V and 7 bases at J, with 10 bases in the middle. The CDR3 has 13 amino acids. Germline CDR1 is MNHNS and CDR2 is SASEGT.

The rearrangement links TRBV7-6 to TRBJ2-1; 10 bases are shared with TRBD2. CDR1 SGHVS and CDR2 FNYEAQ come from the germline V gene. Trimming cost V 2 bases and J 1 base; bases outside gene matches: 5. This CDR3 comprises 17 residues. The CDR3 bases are TGTGCCAGCAGCTTACGGACTAGCGGACTGTCCTACAATGAGCAGTTCTTC. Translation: CASSLRTSGLSYNEQFF.

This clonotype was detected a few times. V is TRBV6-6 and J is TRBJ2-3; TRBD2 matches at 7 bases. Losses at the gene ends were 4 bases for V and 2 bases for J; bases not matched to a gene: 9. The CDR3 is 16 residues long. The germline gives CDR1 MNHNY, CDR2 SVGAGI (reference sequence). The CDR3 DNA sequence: TGTGCCAGCAGTTTCAGTCCAGCGGGGACCACAGATACGCAGTATTTT. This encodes CASSFSPAGTTDTQYF.

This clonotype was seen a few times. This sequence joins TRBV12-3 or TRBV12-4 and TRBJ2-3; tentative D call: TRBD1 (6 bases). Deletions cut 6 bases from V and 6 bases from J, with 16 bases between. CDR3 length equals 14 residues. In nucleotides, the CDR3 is TGTGCCAGCAGCCCAGAATACAGGGTGGATACGCAGTATTTT. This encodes CASSPEYRVDTQYF.

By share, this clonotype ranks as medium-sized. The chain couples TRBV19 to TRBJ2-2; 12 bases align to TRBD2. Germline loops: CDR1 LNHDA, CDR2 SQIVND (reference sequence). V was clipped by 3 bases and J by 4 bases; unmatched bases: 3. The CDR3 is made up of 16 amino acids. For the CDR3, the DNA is TGTGCCAGTAGTATCCGACTAGCGGGGGCCACCGGGGAGCTGTTTTTT. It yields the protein CASSIRLAGATGELFF.

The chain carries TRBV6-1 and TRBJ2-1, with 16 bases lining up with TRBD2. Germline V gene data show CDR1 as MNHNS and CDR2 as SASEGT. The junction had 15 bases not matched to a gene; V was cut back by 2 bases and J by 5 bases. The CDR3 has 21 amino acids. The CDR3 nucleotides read TGTGCCAGCAGTGAATTACATCCCGGGACTAGCGGGGGGGCATGGGACAATGAGCAGTTCTTC. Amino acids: CASSELHPGTSGGAWDNEQFF.

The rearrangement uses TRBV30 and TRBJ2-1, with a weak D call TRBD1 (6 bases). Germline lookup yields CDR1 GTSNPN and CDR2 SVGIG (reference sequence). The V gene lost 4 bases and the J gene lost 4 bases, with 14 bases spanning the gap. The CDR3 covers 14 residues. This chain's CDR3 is CAWTIQGRYNEQFF. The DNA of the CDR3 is TGTGCCTGGACCATCCAGGGGCGTTACAATGAGCAGTTCTTC.

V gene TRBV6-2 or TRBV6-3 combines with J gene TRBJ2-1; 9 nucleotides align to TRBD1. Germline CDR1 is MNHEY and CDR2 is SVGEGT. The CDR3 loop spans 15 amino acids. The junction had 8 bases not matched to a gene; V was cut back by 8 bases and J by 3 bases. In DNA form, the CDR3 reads TGTGCCAGCCTACAGGGGGCTGAAATCTACAATGAGCAGTTCTTC. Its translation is CASLQGAEIYNEQFF.

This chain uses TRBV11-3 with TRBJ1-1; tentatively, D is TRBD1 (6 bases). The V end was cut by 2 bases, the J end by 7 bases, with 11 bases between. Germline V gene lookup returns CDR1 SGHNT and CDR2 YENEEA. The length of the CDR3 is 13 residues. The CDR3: CASSLWGALEAFF. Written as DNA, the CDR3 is TGTGCCAGCAGCTTATGGGGGGCGCTTGAAGCTTTCTTT.

The CDR3 coding sequence is TGTGCCAGCAGCTTGAGGGCAACTAATGAAAAACTGTTTTTT. Protein: CASSLRATNEKLFF. The chain joins TRBV5-4 to TRBJ1-4; D unclear. Germline-derived CDR1 and CDR2 are SGHNT and YYREEE (reference sequence). V was cut by 1 base and J by 0 bases, with 4 bases left in between. CDR3 length: 14 residues.

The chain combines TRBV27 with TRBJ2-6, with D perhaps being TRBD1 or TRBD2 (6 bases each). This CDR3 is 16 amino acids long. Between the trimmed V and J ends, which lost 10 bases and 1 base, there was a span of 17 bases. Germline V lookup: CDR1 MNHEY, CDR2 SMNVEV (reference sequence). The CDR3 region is CAISPKGGSGANVLTF. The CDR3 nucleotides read TGTGCCATTTCTCCCAAGGGGGGATCTGGGGCCAACGTCCTGACTTTC.

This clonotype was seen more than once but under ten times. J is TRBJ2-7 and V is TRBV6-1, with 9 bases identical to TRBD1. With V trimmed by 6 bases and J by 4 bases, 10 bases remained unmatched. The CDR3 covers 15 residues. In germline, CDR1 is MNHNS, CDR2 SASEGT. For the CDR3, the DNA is TGTGCCAGCAGCGAAAGCCCGGGACAGGGTTACGAGCAGTACTTC. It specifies CASSESPGQGYEQYF.

The CDR3 region has the DNA TGTGCCAGCACCACGATGGGGGTGGGACAGGGGACAGATACGCAGTATTTT. Translating gives CASTTMGVGQGTDTQYF. The chain combines TRBV7-6 with TRBJ2-3, with 10 bases fitting TRBD1. The length of the CDR3 is 17 residues. Looked up from germline, CDR1 is SGHVS and CDR2 is FNYEAQ. V shed 7 bases and J 3 bases; nucleotides not matched to a gene: 13.

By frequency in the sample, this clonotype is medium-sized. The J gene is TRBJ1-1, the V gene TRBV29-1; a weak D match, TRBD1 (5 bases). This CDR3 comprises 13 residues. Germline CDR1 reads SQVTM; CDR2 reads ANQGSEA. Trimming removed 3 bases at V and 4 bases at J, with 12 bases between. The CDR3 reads CSVDQGDSTEAFF. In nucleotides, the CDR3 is TGCAGCGTTGATCAGGGTGATAGCACTGAAGCTTTCTTT. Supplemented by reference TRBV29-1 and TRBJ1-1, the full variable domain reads SAVISQKPSRDICQRGTSLTIQCQVDSQVTMMFWYRQQPGQSLTLIATANQGSEATYESGFVIDKFPISRPNLTFSTLTVSNMSPEDSSIYLCSVDQGDSTEAFFGQGTRLTVV.